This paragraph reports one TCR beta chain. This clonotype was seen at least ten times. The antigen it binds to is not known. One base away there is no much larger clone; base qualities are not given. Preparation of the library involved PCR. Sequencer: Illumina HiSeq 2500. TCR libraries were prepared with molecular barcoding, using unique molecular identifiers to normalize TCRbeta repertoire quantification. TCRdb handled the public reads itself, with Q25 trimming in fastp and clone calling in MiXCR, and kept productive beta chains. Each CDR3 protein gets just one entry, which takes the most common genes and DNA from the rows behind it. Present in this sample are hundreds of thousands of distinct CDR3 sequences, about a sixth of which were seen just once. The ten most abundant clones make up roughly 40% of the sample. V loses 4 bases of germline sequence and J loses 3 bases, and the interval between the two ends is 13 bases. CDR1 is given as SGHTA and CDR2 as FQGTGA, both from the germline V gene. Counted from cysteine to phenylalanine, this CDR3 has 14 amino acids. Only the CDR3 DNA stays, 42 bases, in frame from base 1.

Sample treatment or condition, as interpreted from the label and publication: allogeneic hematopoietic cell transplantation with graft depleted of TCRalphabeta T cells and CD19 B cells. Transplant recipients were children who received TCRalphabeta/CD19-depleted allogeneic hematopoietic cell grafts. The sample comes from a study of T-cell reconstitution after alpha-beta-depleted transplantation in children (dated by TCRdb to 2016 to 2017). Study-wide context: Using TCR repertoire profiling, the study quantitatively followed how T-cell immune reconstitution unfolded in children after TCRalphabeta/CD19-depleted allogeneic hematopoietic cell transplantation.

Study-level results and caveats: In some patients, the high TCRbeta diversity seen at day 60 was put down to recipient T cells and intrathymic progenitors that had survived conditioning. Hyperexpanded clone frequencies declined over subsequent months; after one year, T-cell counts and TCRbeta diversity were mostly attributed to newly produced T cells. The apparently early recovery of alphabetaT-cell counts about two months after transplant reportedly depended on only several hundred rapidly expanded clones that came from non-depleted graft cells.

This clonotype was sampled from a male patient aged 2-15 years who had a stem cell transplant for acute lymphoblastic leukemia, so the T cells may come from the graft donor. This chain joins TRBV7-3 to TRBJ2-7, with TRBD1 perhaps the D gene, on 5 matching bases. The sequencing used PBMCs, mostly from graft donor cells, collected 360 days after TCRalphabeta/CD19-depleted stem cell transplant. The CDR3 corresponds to CASSSSGKSYEQYF. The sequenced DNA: TGTGCCAGCAGCTCATCAGGGAAGAGCTACGAGCAGTACTTC.